This TCR beta chain is drawn from a study of response to subunit inactivated influenza vaccine. Regarding the study as a whole: Authors suggested each seasonal flu vaccination may recruit only limited numbers of new T cells.

The table lists this clonotype with a few counts. Its specificity is not known. TCRdb re-derived calls from the RT-PCR reads in MiXCR, one entry per CDR3 protein. The data contain 400,000 to 650,000 distinct CDR3 sequences, about 7.2% of them seen just once; the ten biggest clones take up around 13%. The CDR3 runs 11 residues. V lost 4 bases, J lost 3 bases, and 5 bases lay in between. The germline gives CDR1 SGHRS, CDR2 YFSETQ. This sequence originates from a man aged 50 to 75 who received an inactivated influenza vaccine. The sequencing here drew on PBMCs from blood, taken approximately 25 months after vaccination. The rearrangement uses TRBV5-1 and TRBJ2-7; unclear D gene. The CDR3 bases are TGCGCCAGCAGCATCTTCTACGAGCAGTACTTC. Protein sequence: CASSIFYEQYF.